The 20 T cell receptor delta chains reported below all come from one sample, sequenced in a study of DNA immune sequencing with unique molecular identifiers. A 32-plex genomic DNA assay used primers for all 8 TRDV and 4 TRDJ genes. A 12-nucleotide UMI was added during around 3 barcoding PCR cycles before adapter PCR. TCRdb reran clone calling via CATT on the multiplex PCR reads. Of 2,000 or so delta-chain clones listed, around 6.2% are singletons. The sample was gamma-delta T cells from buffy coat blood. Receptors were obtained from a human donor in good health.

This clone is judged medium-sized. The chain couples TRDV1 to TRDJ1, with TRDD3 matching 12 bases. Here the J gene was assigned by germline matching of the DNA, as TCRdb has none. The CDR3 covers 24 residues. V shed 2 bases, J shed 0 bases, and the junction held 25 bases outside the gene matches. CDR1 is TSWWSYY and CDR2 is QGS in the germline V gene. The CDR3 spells CALGESDFLLPYYWGIPYTDKLIF. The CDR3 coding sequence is TGTGCTCTTGGGGAAAGTGATTTCCTACTCCCCTACTACTGGGGGATACCTTACACCGATAAACTCATCTTT.

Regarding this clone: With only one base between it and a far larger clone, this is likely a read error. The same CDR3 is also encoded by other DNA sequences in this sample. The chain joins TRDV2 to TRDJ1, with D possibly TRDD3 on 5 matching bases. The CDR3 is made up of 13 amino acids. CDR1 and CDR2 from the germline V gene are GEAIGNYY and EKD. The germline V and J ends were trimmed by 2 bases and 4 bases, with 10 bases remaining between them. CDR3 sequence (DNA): TGTGCCTGTGACAACCTGGGAGACGATAAACTCATCTTT. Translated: CACDNLGDDKLIF.

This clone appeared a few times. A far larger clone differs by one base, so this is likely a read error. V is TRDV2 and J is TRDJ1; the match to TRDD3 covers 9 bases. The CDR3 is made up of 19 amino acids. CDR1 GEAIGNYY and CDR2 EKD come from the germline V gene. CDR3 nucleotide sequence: TGTGCCTGTGACACCCTGTTTACTGCCGGGGGATACCAAGGCGATAATCTCATCTTT. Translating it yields CACDTLFTAGGYQGDNLIF.

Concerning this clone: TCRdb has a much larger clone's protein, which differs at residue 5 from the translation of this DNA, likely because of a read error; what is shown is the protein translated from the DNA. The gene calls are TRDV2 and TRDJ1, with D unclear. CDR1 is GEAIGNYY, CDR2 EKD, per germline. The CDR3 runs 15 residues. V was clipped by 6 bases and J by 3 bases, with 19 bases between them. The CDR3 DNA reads TGTGCCTGTTTGTTATCCCGTACGAGGGCCGATAAACTCATCTTT. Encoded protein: CACLLSRTRADKLIF.

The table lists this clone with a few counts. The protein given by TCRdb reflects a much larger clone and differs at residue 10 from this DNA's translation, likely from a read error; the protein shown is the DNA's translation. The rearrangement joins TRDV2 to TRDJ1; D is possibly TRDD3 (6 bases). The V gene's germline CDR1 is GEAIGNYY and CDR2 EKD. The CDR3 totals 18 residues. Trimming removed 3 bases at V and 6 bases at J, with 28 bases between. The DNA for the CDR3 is TGTGCCTGTGACCCCGTGGAGATACGTCAGTCCCAACGTCATAAACTCATCTTT. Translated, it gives CACDPVEIRQSQRHKLIF.

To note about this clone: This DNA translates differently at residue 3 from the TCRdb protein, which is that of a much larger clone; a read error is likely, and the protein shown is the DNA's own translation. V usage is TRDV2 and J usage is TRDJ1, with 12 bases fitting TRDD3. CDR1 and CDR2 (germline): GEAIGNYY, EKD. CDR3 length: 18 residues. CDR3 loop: CARDTLLGDTPYTDKLIF. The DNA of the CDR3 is TGTGCCCGTGACACCCTACTGGGGGATACACCCTACACCGATAAACTCATCTTT.

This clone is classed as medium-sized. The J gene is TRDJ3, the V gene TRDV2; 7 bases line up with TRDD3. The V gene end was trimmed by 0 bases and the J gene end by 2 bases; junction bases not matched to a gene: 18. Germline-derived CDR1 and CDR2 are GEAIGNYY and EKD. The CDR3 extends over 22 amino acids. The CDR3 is CACDTGDWGSKPGAWDTRQMFF. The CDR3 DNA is TGTGCCTGTGACACCGGGGACTGGGGATCAAAACCAGGGGCCTGGGACACCCGACAGATGTTTTTC.

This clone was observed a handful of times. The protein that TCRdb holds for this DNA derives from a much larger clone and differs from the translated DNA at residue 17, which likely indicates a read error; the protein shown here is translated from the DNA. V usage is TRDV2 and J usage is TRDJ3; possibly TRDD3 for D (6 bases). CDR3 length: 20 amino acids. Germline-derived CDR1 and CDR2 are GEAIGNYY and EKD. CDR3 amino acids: CACDTVWGTSRSWDTRHMFF. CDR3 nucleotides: TGTGCCTGTGACACCGTCTGGGGCACCTCGAGGTCCTGGGACACCCGACATATGTTTTTC.

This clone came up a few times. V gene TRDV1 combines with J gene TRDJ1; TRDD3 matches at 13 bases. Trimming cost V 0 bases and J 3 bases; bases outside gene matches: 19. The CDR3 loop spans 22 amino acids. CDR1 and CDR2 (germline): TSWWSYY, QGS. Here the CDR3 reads CALGELEASYNWGIREPDKLIF. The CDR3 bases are TGTGCTCTTGGGGAACTAGAGGCTTCCTACAACTGGGGGATACGGGAGCCCGATAAACTCATCTTT.

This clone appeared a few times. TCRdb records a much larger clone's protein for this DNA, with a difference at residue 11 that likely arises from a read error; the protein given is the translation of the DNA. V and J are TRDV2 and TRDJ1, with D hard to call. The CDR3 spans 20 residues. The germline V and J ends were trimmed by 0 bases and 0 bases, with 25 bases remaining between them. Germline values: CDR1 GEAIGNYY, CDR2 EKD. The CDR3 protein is CACDTVPPTTRGPYTDKLIF. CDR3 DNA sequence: TGTGCCTGTGACACCGTCCCACCGACTACTAGGGGCCCCTACACCGATAAACTCATCTTT.

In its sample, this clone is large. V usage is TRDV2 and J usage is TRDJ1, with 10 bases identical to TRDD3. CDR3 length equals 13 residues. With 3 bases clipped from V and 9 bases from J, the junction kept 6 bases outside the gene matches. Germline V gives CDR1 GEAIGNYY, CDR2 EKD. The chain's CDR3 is CACDPVLGDELIF. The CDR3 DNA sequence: TGTGCCTGTGACCCAGTACTGGGGGATGAACTCATCTTT.

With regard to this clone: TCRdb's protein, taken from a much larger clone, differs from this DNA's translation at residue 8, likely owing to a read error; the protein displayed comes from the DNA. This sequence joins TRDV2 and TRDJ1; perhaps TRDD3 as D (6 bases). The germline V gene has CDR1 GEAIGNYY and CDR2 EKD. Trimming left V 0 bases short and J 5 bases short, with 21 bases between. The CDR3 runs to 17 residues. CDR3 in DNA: TGTGCCTGTGACACCCTGGCCGAAGACTGGGCTGGGGATAAACTCATCTTT. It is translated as CACDTLAEDWAGDKLIF.

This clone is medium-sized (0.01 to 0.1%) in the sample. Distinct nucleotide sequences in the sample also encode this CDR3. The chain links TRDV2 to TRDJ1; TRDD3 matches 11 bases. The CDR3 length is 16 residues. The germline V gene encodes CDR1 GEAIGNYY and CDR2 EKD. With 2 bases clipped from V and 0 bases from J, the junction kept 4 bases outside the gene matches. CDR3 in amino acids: CACDSLLGDNTDKLIF. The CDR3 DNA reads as TGTGCCTGTGACAGTTTACTGGGGGATAACACCGATAAACTCATCTTT.

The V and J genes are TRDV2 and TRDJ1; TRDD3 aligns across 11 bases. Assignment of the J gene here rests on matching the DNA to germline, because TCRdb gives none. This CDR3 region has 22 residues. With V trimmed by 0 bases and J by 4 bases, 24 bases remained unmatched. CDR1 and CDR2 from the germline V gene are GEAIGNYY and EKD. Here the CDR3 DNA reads TGTGCCTGTGACACCGTATCCCATTCCCCCGGTAGAGCTGGGGGATACAACGATAAACTCATCTTT. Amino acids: CACDTVSHSPGRAGGYNDKLIF.

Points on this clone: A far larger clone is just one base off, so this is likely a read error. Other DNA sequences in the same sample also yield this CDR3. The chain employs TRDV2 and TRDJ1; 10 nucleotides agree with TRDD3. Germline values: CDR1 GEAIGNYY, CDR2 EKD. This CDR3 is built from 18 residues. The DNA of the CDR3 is TGTGCTTGTTCAAGGCTGGGGGATAAGGGAGGCTACACCGATAAACTCATCTTT. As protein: CACSRLGDKGGYTDKLIF.

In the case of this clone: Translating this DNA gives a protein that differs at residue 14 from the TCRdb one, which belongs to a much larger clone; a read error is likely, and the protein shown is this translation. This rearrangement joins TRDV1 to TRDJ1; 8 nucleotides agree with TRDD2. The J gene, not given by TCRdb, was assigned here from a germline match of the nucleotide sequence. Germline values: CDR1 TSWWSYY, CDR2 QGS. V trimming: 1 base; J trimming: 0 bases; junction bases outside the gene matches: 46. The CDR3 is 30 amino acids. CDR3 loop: CALGEQGPSPSYPRKGYWGFTPTYTDKLIF. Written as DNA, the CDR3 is TGTGCTCTTGGGGAACAAGGGCCCTCGCCTTCCTATCCGAGGAAGGGCTATTGGGGGTTCACGCCCACATACACCGATAAACTCATCTTT.

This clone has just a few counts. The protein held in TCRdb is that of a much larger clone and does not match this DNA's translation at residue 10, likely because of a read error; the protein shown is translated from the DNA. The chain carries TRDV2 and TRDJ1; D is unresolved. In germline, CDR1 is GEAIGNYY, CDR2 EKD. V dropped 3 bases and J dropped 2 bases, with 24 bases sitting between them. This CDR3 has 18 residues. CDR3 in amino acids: CACDSISSTVGKTDKLIF. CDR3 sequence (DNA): TGTGCCTGTGACTCCATCTCGAGTACTGTGGGAAAGACCGATAAACTCATCTTT.

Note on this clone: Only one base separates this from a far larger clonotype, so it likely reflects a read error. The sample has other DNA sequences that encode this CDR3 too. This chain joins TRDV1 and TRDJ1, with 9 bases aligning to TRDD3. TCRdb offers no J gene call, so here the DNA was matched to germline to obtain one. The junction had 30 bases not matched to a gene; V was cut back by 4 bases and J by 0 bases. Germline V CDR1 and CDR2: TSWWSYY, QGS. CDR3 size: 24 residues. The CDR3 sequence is CALGVSPLGPGDTSTPPYTDKLIF. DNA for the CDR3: TGTGCTCTTGGGGTGTCCCCCCTCGGCCCTGGGGATACGAGTACCCCTCCGTACACCGATAAACTCATCTTT.

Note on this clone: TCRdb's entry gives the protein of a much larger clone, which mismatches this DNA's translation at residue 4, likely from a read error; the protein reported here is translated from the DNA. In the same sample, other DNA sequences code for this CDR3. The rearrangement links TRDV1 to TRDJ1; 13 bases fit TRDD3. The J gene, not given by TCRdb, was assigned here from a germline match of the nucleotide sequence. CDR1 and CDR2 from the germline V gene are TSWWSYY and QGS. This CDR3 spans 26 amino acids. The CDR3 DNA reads TGTGCTCTTAGGGAATCGGCCCCCTACCACCCCCCTCACTGGGGGATACGCGGCATACCTCTCGATAAACTCATCTTT. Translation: CALRESAPYHPPHWGIRGIPLDKLIF.

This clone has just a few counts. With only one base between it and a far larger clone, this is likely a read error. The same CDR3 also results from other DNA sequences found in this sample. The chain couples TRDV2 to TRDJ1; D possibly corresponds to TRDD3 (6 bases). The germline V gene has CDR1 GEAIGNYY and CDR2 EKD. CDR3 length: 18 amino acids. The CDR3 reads CACDPVEIRRSQRHKLIF. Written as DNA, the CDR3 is TGTGCCTGTGACCCCGTGGAGATACGTCGGTCCCAACGTCATAAACTTATCTTT.